The 11 T cell receptor beta chains below all came from one sample that was sequenced in a study of graft-versus-host responses after intestinal transplantation (dated by TCRdb to about 2021). To prepare the library, the immunoSEQ multiplex PCR assay was applied. The clones in this table, taken by TCRdb from immuneACCESS, are in-frame only. Not every clone is retained; where verified, under half of the shortfall comes from an unresolved V gene, and the cause of the rest is unknown. The sample includes 49,000 or so clones, with 85% to 95% observed a single time. The biggest ten clones account for 5% to 7% of the sample. Sequencing used PBMCs, obtained around 800 days after a first intestinal transplant, on the day of a second. The receptors were sampled from a human patient who received an intestinal transplant, so some T cells may come from the graft donor.

This clone came up a few times. The rearrangement uses TRBV19 and TRBJ1-5; the match to TRBD1 covers 9 bases. Germline V gene sequence: CDR1 LNHDA, CDR2 SQIVND (reference sequence). The J segment lost 6 bases and the V segment lost 10 bases, leaving 4 bases of the junction unmatched. The length of the CDR3 is 12 residues. As DNA, the CDR3 is TGTGCCACTCAGACAGGGGGTCAGCCCCAGCATTTT. This codes for CATQTGGQPQHF.

This clone was detected only once. The chain couples TRBV28 to TRBJ1-6; D not certain. V was cut by 7 bases and J by 0 bases, with 7 bases left in between. The CDR3 spans 14 residues. Per the germline V gene, CDR1 is MDHEN and CDR2 is SYDVKM. This CDR3 is CASMASSYNSPLHF. For the CDR3, the DNA is TGTGCCAGCATGGCGAGCTCCTATAATTCACCCCTCCACTTT.

The genes are TRBV28 and TRBJ1-1; no definite D call. In germline, CDR1 is MDHEN, CDR2 SYDVKM. The V end lost 5 bases, the J end lost 0 bases, and 13 bases lay between the germline ends. The CDR3 consists of 15 residues. DNA of the CDR3: TGTGCCAGCAGTCCCCCGGCGGTCATGAACACTGAAGCTTTCTTT. This sequence encodes CASSPPAVMNTEAFF. Full variable domain (rest looked up from reference TRBV28 and TRBJ1-1): DVKVTQSSRYLVKRTGEKVFLECVQDMDHENMFWYRQDPGLGLRLIYFSYDVKMKEKGDIPEGYSVSREKKERFSLILESASTNQTSMYLCASSPPAVMNTEAFFGQGTRLTVV.

The chain carries TRBV7-2 and TRBJ1-3; D is unresolved. The CDR3 runs to 17 residues. Trimming took off 2 bases at V and 0 bases at J, with 14 bases between the two ends. The germline V gene encodes CDR1 SGHTA and CDR2 FQGNSA. CDR3 residues: CASSLYPVGFSGNTIYF. The CDR3 nucleotides read TGTGCCAGCAGCTTATACCCAGTTGGGTTCTCTGGAAACACCATATATTTT.

The rearrangement links TRBV5-5 to TRBJ1-5; TRBD1 matches at 8 bases. CDR1 is SGHKS and CDR2 is YYEKEE in the germline V gene (reference sequence). V was clipped by 5 bases and J by 9 bases; unmatched bases: 16. The CDR3 has 16 residues. The CDR3 sequence: CASSGSAGTGDRPQHF. In DNA, the CDR3 is TGTGCCAGCAGTGGCAGCGCCGGGACAGGCGATCGGCCCCAGCATTTT.

The chain joins TRBV5-1 to TRBJ2-5; a possible D gene is TRBD1 (5 bases). The CDR3 length is 14 residues. Germline V gives CDR1 SGHRS, CDR2 YFSETQ. Trimming removed 0 bases from V and 5 bases from J, with 11 bases in between. This CDR3 reads CASSLVAGHETQYF. The CDR3 DNA follows: TGCGCCAGCAGCTTGGTGGCAGGGCATGAGACCCAGTACTTC.

This sequence joins TRBV27 and TRBJ1-1; no clear D. V lost 5 bases and J 3 bases, leaving 19 bases between the germline ends. Germline lookup yields CDR1 MNHEY and CDR2 SMNVEV (reference sequence). The CDR3 has 16 amino acids. The CDR3 DNA reads as TGTGCCAGCAGTACTCCCCCTGGCGTGGGCGACACTGAAGCTTTCTTT. Its protein is CASSTPPGVGDTEAFF.

The chain couples TRBV19 to TRBJ2-6; TRBD1 might be the D (6 bases). V gave up 7 bases and J gave up 4 bases, with 17 bases separating them. CDR1 is LNHDA, CDR2 SQIVND, per germline (reference sequence). The CDR3 extends over 16 amino acids. CDR3 in amino acids: CASIRRGRRGANVLTF. CDR3 nucleotides: TGTGCCAGTATCCGCAGGGGAAGGAGAGGGGCCAACGTCCTGACTTTC.

The chain uses TRBV30 and TRBJ2-1; D remains ambiguous. CDR1 and CDR2 (germline): GTSNPN, SVGIG (reference sequence). The germline V and J ends were trimmed by 3 bases and 8 bases, with 20 bases remaining between them. The CDR3 extends over 15 amino acids. CDR3 DNA: TGTGCCTGGAGACCACCCCGGGCCATGGCGGATGAGCAGTTCTTC. Residues: CAWRPPRAMADEQFF.

This clone was recorded once. The V and J genes are TRBV6-6 and TRBJ1-1; D remains unclear. Germline CDR1 and CDR2: MNHNY and SVGAGI (reference sequence). Between the trimmed V and J ends, which lost 10 bases and 6 bases, there was a span of 9 bases. The CDR3 length is 10 residues. The DNA for the CDR3 is TGTGCCACCTCTGGATCTGAAGCTTTCTTT. Encoded protein: CATSGSEAFF.

V is TRBV15 and J is TRBJ1-3, with D unclear. Trimming stripped 1 base from V and 0 bases from J, with 4 bases between. Per germline, CDR1 LNHNV and CDR2 YYDKDF (reference sequence). This CDR3 is built from 14 residues. CDR3 DNA: TGTGCCACCAGCAGAGTAGACTCTGGAAACACCATATATTTT. Translated, it gives CATSRVDSGNTIYF.